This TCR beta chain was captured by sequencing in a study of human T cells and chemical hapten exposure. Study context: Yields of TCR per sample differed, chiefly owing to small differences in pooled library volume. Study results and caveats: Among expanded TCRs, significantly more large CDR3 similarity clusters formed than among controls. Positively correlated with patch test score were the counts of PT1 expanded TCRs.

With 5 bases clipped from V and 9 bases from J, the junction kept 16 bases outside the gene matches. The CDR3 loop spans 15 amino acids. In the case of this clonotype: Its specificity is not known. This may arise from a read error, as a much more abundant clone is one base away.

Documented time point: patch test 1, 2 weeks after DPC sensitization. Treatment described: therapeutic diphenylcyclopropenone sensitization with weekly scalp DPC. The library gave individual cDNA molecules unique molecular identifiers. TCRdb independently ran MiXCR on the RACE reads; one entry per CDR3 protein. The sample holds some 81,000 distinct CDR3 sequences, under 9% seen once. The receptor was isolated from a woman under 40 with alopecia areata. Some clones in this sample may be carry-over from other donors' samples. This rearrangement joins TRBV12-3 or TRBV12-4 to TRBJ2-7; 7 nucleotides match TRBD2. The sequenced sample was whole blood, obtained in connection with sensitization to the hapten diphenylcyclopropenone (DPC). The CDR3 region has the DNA TGTGCCAGCAGTGGTCGGGGGAGGGCGGGGGAAGTGCAGTACTTC. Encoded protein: CASSGRGRAGEVQYF.